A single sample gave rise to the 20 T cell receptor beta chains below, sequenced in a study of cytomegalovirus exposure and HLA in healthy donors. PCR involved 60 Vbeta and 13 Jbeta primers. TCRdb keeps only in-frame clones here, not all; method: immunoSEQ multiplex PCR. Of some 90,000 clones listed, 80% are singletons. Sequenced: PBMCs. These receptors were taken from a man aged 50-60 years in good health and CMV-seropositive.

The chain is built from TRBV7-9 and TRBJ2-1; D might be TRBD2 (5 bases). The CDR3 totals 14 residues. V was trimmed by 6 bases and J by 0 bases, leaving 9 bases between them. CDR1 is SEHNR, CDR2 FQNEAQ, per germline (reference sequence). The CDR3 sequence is CASSRGSSYNEQFF. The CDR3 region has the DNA TGTGCCAGCAGTCGGGGAAGCTCCTACAATGAGCAGTTCTTC.

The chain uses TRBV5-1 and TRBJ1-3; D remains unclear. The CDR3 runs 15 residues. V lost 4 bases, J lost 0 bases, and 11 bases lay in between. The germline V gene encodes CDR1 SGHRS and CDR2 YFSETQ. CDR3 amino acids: CASSPTAFSGNTIYF. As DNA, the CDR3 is TGCGCCAGCAGCCCAACAGCATTCTCTGGAAACACCATATATTTT.

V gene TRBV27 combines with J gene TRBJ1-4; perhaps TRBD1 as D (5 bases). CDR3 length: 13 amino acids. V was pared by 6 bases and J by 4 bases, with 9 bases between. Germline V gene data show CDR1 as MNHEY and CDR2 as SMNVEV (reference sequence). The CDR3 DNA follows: TGTGCCAGCAGACAGGCCTTTAATGAAAAACTGTTTTTT. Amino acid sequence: CASRQAFNEKLFF.

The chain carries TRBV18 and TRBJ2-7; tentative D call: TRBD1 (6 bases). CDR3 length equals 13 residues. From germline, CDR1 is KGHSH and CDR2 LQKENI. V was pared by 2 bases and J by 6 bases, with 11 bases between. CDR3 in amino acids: CASSPMGQAEQYF. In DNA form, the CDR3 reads TGTGCCAGCTCACCAATGGGACAAGCCGAGCAGTACTTC.

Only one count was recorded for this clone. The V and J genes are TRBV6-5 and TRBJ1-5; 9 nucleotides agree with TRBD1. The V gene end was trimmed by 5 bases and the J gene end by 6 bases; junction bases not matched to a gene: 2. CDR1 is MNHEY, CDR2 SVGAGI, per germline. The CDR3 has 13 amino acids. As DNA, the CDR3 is TGTGCCAGCAGTAGGGACAGGGTTCAGCCCCAGCATTTT. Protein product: CASSRDRVQPQHF.

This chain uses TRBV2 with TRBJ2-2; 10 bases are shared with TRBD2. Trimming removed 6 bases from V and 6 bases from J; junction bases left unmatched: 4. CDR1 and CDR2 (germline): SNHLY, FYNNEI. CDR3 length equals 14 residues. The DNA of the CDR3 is TGTGCCAGCAGAGGTAGCGGGGGGTCCGGGGAGCTGTTTTTT. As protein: CASRGSGGSGELFF. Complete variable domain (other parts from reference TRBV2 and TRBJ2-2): EPEVTQTPSHQVTQMGQEVILRCVPISNHLYFYWYRQILGQKVEFLVSFYNNEISEKSEIFDDQFSVERPDGSNFTLKIRSTKLEDSAMYFCASRGSGGSGELFFGEGSRLTVL.

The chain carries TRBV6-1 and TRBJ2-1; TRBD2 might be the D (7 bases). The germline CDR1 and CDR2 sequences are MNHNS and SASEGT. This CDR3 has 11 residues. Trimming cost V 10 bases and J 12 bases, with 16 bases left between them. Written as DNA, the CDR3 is TGTGCCAACGACATGGGAGGGGGGCAGTTCTTC. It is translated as CANDMGGGQFF.

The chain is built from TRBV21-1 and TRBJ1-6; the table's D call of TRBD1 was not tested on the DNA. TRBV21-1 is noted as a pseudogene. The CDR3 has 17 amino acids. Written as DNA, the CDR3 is TGTGCCAGCAGCCCCGACAGAAGGAGCTCCTATAATTCACCCCTCCACTTT. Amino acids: CASSPDRRSSYNSPLHF.

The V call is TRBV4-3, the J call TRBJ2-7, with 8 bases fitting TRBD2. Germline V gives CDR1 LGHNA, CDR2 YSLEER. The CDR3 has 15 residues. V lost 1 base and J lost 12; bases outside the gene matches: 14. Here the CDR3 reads CASSQGTAGAGGRYF. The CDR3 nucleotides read TGCGCCAGCAGCCAAGGGACAGCGGGAGCTGGGGGACGGTACTTC.

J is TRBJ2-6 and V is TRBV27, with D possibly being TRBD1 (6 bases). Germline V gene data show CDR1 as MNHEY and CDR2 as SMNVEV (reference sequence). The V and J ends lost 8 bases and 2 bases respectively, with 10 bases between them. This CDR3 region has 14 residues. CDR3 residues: CASGWTAGANVLTF. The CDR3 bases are TGTGCCAGCGGGTGGACAGCTGGGGCCAACGTCCTGACTTTC.

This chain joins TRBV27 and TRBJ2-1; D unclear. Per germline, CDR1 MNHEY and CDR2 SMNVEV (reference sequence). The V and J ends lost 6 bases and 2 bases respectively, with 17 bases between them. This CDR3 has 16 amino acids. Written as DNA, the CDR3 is TGTGCCAGCAGCCTACGATCCCTTGACACCTACAATGAGCAGTTCTTC. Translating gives CASSLRSLDTYNEQFF.

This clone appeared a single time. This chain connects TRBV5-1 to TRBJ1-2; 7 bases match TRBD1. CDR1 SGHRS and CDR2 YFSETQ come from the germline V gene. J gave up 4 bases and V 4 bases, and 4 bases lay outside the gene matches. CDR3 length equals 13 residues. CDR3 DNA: TGCGCCAGCAGCCTTACAGGGGCCTATGGCTACACCTTC. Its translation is CASSLTGAYGYTF.

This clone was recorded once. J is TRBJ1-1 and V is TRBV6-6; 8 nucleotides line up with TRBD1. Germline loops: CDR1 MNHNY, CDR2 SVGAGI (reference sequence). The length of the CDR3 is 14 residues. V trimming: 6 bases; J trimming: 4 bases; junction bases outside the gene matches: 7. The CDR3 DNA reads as TGTGCCAGCAGCCACGTGGACAGGGCCACTGAAGCTTTCTTT. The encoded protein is CASSHVDRATEAFF.

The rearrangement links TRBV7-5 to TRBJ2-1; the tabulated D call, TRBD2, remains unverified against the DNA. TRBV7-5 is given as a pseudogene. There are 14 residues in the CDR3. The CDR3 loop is CARSRATRHNEQFF. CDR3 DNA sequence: TGTGCCAGAAGCCGAGCAACTAGACACAATGAGCAGTTCTTC.

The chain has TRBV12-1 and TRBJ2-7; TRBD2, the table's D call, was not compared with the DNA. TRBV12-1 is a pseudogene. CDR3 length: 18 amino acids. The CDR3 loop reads CASRAAGTSGRRAYEQYF. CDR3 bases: TGTGCCAGCAGGGCCGCCGGGACTAGCGGGAGACGGGCCTACGAGCAGTACTTC.

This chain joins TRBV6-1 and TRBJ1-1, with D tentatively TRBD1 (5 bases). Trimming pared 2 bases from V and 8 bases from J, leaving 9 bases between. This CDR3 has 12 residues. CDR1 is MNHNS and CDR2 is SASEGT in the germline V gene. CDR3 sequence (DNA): TGTGCCAGCAGTGAATGGCAGGGCGAAGCTTTCTTT. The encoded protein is CASSEWQGEAFF.

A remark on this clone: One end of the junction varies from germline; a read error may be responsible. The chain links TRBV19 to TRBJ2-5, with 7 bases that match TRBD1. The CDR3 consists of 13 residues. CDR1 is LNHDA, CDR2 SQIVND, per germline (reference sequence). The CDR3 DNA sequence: TGTGCCAGTAGTGTAGACAGGGAAGAGACCCAGTACTTC. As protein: CASSVDREETQYF.

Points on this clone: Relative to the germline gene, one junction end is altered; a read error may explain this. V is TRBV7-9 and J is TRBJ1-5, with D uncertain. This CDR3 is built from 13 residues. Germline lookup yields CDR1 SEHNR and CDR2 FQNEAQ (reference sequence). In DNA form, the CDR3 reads TGTTCCAGCAGCTTAGCCGGTAATCAGCCCCAGCATTTT. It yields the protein CSSSLAGNQPQHF.

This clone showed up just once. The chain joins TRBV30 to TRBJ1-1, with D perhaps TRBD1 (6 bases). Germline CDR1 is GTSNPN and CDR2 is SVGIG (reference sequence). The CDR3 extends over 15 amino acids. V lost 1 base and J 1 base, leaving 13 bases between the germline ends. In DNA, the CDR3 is TGTGCCTGGAGTGGGGGAGGGGGGAAGAACACTGAAGCTTTCTTT. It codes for CAWSGGGGKNTEAFF.

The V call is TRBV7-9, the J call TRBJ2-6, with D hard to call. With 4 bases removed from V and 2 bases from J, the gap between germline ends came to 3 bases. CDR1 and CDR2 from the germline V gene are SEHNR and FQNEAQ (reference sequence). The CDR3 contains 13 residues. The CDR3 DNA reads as TGTGCCAGCAGCTCTCCTGGGGCCAACGTCCTGACTTTC. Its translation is CASSSPGANVLTF.